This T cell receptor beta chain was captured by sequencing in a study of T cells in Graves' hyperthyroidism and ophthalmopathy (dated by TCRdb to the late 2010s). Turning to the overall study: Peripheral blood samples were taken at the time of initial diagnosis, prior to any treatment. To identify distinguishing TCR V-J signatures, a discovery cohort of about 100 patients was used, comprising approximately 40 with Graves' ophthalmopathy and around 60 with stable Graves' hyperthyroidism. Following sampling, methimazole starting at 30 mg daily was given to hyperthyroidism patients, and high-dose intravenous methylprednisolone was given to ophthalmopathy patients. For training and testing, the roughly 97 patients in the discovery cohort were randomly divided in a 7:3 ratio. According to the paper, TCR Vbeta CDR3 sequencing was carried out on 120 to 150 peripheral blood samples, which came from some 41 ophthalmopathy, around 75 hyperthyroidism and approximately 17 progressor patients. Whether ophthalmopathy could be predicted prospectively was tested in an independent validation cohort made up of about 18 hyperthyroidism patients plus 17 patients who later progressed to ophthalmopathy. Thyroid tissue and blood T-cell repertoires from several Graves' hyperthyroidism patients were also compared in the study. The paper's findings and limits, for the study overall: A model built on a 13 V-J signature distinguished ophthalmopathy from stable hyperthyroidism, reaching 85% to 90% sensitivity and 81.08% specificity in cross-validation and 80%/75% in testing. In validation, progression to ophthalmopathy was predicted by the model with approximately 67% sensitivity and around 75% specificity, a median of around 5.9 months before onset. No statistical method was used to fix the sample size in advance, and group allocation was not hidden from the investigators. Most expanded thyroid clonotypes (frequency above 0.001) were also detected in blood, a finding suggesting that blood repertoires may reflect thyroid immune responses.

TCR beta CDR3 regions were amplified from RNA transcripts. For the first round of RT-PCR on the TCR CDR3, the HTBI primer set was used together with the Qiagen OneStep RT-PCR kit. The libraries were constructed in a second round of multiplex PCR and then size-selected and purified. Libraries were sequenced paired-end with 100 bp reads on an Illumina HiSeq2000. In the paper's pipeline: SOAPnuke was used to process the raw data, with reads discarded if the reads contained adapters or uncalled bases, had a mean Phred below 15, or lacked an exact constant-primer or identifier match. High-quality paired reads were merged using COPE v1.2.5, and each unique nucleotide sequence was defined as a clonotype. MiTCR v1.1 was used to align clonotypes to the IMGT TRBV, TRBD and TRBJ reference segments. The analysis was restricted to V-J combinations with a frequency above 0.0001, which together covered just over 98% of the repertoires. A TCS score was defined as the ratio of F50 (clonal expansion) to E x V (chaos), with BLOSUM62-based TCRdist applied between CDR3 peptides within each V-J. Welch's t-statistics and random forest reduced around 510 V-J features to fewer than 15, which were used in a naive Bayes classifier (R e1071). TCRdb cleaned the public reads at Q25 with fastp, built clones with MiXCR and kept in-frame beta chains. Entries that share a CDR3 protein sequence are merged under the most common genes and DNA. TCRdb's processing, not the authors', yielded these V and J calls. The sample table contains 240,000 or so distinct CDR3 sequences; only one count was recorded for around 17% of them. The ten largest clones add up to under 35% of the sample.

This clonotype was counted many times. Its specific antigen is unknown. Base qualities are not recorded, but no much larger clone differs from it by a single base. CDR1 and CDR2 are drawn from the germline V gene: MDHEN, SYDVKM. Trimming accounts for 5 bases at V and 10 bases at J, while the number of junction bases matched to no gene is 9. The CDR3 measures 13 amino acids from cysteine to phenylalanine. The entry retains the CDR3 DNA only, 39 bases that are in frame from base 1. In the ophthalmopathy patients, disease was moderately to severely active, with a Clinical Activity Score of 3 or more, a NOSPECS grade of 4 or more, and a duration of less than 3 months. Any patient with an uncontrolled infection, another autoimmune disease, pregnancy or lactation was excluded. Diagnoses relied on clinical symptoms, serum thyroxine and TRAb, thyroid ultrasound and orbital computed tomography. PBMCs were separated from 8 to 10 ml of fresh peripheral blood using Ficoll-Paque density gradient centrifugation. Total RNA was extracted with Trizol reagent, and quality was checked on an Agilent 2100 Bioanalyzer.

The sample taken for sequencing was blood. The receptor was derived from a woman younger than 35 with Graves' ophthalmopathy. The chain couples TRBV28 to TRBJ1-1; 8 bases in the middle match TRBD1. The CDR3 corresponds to CASSLSGGAGAFF. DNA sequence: TGTGCCAGCAGTCTCTCAGGGGGCGCAGGAGCTTTCTTT.